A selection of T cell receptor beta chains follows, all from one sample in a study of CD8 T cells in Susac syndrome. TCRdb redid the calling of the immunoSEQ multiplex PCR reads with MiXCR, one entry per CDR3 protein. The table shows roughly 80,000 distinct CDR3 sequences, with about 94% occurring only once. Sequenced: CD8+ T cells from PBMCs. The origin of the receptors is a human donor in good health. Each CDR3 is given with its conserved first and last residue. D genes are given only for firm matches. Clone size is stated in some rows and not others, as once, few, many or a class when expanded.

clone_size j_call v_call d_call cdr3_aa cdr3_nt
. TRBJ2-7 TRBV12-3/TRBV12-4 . CASSTLPWEQYF TGTGCCAGCAGTACCCTCCCCTGGGAGCAGTACTTC
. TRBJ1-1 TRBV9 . CASSPRTEAFF TGTGCCAGCAGCCCGCGTACTGAAGCTTTCTTT
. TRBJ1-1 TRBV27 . CASSFDRREAFF TGTGCCAGCAGTTTTGACCGACGGGAGGCTTTCTTT
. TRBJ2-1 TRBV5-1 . CASSPRRGPSNEQFF TGCGCCAGCAGCCCAAGGAGGGGGCCCTCCAATGAGCAGTTCTTC
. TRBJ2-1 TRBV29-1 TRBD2 CSVAGLAGVYNEQFF TGCAGCGTCGCCGGACTAGCGGGAGTCTACAATGAGCAGTTCTTC
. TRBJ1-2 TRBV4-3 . CASSQDGAASYGYTF TGCGCCAGCAGCCAAGATGGGGCCGCTTCCTATGGCTACACCTTC
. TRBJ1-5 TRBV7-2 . CASRPLPQPQHF TGTGCCAGCAGACCTTTACCGCAGCCCCAGCATTTT
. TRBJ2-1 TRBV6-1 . CASSIGTPEQFF TGTGCCAGCAGTATCGGGACTCCTGAGCAGTTCTTC
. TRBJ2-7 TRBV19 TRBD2 CASSPTGTSYEQYF TGTGCCAGTAGTCCGACCGGGACTAGCTACGAGCAGTACTTC
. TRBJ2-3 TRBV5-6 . CASSSGRDTQYF TGTGCCAGCAGCTCGGGGAGGGATACGCAGTATTTT
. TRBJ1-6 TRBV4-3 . CASSHLLESSYNSPLHF TGCGCCAGCAGCCACCTCCTTGAAAGCTCCTATAATTCACCCCTCCACTTT
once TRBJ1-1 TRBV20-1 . CSASTPHQGRTEAFF TGCAGTGCTAGCACACCCCATCAGGGAAGAACTGAAGCTTTCTTT
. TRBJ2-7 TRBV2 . CASSEALRGTYEQYF TGTGCCAGCAGTGAAGCGCTTCGGGGCACCTACGAGCAGTACTTC
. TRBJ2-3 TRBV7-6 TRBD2 CASSAGLAEGTDTQYF TGTGCCAGCAGCGCCGGACTAGCGGAAGGCACAGATACGCAGTATTTT